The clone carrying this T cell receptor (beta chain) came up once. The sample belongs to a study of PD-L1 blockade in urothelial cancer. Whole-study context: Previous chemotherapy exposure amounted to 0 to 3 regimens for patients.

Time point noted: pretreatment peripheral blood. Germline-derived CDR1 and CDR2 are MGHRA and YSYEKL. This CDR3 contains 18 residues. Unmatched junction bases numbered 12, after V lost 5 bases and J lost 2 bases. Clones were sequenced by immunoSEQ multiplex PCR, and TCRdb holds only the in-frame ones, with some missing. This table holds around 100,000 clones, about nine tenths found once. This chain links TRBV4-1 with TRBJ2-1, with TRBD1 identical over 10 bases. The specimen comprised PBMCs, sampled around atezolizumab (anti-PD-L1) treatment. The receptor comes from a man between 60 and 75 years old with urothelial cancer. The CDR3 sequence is CASSYNFAGTGAYNEQFF. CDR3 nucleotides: TGCGCCAGCAGCTACAATTTCGCCGGGACAGGGGCCTACAATGAGCAGTTCTTC.